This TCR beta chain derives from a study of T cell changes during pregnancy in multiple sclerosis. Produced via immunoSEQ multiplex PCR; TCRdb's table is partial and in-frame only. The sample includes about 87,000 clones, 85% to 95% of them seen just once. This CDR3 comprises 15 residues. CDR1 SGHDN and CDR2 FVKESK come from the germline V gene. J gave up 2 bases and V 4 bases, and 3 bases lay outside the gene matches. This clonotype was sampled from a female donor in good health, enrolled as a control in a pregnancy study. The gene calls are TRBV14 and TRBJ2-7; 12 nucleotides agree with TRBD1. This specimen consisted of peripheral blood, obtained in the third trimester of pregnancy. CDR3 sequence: CASSRGTGGPYEQYF. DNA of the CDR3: TGTGCCAGCAGCCGGGGGACAGGGGGCCCCTACGAGCAGTACTTC.